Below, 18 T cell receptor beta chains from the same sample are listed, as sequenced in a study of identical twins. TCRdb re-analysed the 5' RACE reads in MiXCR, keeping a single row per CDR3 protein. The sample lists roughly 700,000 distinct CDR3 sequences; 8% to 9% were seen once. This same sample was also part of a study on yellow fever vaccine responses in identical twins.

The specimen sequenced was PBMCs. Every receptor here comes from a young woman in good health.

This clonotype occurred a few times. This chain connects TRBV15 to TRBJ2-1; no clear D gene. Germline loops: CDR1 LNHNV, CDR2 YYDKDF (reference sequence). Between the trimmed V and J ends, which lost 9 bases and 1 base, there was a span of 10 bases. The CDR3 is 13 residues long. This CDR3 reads CATTPGSYNEQFF. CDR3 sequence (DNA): TGTGCCACAACTCCTGGGTCCTACAATGAGCAGTTCTTC. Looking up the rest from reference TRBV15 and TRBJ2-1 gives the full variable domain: DAMVIQNPRYQVTQFGKPVTLSCSQTLNHNVMYWYQQKSSQAPKLLFHYYDKDFNNEADTPDNFQSRRPNTSFCFLDIRSPGLGDTAMYLCATTPGSYNEQFFGPGTRLTVL.

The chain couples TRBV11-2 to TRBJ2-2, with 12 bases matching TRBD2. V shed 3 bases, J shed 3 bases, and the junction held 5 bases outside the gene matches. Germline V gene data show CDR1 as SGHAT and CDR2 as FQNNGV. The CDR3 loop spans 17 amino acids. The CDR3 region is CASSFTSGGLDTGELFF. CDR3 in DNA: TGTGCCAGCAGCTTTACTAGCGGGGGGCTTGACACCGGGGAGCTGTTTTTT.

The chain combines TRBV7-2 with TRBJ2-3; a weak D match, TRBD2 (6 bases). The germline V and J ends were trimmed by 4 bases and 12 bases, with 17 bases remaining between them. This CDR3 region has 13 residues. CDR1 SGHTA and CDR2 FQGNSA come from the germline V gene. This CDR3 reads CASSSPGTPAQYF. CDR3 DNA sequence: TGTGCCAGCAGCTCCCCCGGGACTCCGGCCCAGTATTTT.

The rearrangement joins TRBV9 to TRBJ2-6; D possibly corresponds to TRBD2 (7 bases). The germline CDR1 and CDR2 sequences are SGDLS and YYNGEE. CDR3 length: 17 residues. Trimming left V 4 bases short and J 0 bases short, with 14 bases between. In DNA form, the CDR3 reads TGTGCCAGCAGCAAAGGGGGGGGAGCCTCTGGGGCCAACGTCCTGACTTTC. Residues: CASSKGGGASGANVLTF.

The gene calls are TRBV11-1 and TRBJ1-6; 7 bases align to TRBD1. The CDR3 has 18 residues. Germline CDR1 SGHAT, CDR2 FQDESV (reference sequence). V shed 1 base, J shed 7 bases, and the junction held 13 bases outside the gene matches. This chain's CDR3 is CASSLGVLKTGINSPLHF. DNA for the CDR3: TGTGCCAGCAGCTTAGGGGTTTTGAAGACAGGGATCAATTCACCCCTCCACTTT. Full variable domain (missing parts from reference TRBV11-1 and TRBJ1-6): EAEVAQSPRYKITEKSQAVAFWCDPISGHATLYWYRQILGQGPELLVQFQDESVVDDSQLPKDRFSAERLKGVDSTLKIQPAELGDSAMYLCASSLGVLKTGINSPLHFGNGTRLTVT.

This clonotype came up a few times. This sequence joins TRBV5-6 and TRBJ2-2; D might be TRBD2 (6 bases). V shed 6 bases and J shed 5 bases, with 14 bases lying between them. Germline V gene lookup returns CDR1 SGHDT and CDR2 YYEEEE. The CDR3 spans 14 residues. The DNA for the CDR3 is TGTGCCAGCACCTGGAGAGGAGGGACCGGGGAGCTGTTTTTT. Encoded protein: CASTWRGGTGELFF.

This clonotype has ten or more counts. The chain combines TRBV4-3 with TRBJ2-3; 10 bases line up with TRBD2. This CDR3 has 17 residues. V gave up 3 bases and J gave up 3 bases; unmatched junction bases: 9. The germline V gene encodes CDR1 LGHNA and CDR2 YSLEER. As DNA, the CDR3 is TGCGCCAGCAGCCAGTTTGCCGGACTAGCGGCAACAGATACGCAGTATTTT. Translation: CASSQFAGLAATDTQYF.

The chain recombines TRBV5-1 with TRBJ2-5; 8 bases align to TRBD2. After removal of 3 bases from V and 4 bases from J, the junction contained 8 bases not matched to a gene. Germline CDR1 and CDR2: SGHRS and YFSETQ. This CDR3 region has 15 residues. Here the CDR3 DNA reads TGCGCCAGCAGCTCCTCGGGGGGGCCCACAGAGACCCAGTACTTC. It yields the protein CASSSSGGPTETQYF.

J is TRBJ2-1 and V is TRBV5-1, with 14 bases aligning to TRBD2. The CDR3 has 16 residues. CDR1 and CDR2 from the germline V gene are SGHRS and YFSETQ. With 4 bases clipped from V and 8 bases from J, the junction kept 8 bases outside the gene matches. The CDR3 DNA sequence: TGCGCCAGCAGCAGCCAGACTAGCGGGGGGGCGGATGAGCAGTTCTTC. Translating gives CASSSQTSGGADEQFF.

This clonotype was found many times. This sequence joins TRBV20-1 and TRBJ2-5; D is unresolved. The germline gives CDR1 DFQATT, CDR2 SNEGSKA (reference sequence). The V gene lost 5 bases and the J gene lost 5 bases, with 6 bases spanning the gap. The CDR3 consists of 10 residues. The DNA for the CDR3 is TGCAGTGCTGATGAGGAGACCCAGTACTTC. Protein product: CSADEETQYF.

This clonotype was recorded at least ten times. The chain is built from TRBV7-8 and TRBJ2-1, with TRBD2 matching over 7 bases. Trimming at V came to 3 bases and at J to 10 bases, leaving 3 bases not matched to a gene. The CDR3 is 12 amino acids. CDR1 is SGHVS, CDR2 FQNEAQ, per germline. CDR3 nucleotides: TGTGCCAGCAGCTTGTGGGAGGGGGAGCAGTTCTTC. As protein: CASSLWEGEQFF.

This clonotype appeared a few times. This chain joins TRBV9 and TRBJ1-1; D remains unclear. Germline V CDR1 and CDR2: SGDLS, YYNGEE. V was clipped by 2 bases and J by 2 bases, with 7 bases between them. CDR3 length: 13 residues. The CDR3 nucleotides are TGTGCCAGCAGCGTTAAGGCCAACACTGAAGCTTTCTTT. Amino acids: CASSVKANTEAFF.

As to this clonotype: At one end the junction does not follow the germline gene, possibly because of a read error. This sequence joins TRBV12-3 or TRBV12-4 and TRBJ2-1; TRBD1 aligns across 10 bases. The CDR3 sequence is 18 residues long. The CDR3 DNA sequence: TGTACCAGCAGTTTCTTCCTCCTTATCCGGGACAGGGGCGATGAGCAGTTCTTC. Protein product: CTSSFFLLIRDRGDEQFF.

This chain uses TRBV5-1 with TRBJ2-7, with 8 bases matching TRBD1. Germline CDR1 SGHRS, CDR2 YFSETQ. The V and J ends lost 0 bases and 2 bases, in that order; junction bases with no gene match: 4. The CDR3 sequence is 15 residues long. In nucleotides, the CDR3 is TGCGCCAGCAGCTTGGGGACAGGGTTTCCCTACGAGCAGTACTTC. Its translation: CASSLGTGFPYEQYF.

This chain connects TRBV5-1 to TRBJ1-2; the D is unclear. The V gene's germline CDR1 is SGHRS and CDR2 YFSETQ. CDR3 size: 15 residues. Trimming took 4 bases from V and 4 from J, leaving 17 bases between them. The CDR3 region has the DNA TGCGCCAGCAGCCGTACAGCGGAGGCGATCTATGGCTACACCTTC. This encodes CASSRTAEAIYGYTF.

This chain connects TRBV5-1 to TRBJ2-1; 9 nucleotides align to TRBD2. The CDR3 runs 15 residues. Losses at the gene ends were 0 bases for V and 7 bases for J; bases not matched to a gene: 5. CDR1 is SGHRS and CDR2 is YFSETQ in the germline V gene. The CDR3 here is CASSLASGMGNEQFF. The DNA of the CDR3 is TGCGCCAGCAGCTTGGCTAGCGGGATGGGGAATGAGCAGTTCTTC.

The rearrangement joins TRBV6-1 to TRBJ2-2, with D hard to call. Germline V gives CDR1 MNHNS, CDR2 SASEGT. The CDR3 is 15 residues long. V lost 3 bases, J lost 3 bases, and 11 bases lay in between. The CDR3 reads CASSEGMVHTGELFF. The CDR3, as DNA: TGTGCCAGCAGTGAGGGGATGGTGCACACCGGGGAGCTGTTTTTT.

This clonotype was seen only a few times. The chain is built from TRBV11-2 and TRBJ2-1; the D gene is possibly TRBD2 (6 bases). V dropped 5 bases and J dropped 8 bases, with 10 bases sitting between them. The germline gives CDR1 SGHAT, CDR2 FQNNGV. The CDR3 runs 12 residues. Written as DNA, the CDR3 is TGTGCCAGCAGCCGTGGAGGGGATGAGCAGTTCTTC. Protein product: CASSRGGDEQFF. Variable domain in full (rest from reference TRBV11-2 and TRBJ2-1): EAGVAQSPRYKIIEKRQSVAFWCNPISGHATLYWYQQILGQGPKLLIQFQNNGVVDDSQLPKDRFSAERLKGVDSTLKIQPAKLEDSAVYLCASSRGGDEQFFGPGTRLTVL.